This TCR beta chain was captured in a study of control samples from healthy donors and cancer patients. Germline loops: CDR1 LNHDA, CDR2 SQIVND (reference sequence). This CDR3 contains 14 residues. Trimming took off 9 bases at V and 1 base at J, with 13 bases between the two ends. Some clones are missing from TCRdb's copy, which holds only in-frame ones; the method was immunoSEQ multiplex PCR. The sample records some 150,000 clones, 96% being singletons. This sequence originates from a woman aged 25 to 39 in good health. The rearrangement links TRBV19 to TRBJ2-1; TRBD2 is a possible D gene (5 bases). Sequencing was performed on blood. Here the CDR3 reads CASSRESSYNEQFF. Written as DNA, the CDR3 is TGTGCCAGCTCTAGGGAGTCGTCCTACAATGAGCAGTTCTTC.